This is a list of T cell receptor beta chains from one sample in a study of T cell changes during pregnancy in multiple sclerosis. The repertoire was sequenced with immunoSEQ multiplex PCR; TCRdb's copy has only in-frame clones and lacks some. Of roughly 75,000 clones listed, approximately 91% are singletons. This sample comprised peripheral blood, obtained before pregnancy. The receptors derive from a female donor with multiple sclerosis, enrolled in a pregnancy study. Both conserved end residues are part of each CDR3. D genes are given only for firm matches. The size field is filled for only some rows; it gives once, few, many or a size class.

-	-	TRBV28	TRBJ2-4	CASTPVAGSLRNIQYF	TGTGCCAGCACCCCGGTGGCGGGGAGTCTTCGAAACATTCAGTACTTC
-	-	TRBV11-2	TRBJ1-2	CASSLDLIGANYGYTF	TGTGCCAGCAGCTTAGATCTAATAGGAGCTAACTATGGCTACACCTTC
-	-	TRBV7-2	TRBJ2-7	CASSLDRGNDEQYF	TGTGCCAGCAGCTTAGATAGGGGAAACGACGAGCAGTACTTC
TRBD2	-	TRBV10-1	TRBJ2-3	CASSPRTSGGTDTQYF	TGCGCCAGCAGCCCCCGGACTAGCGGGGGGACAGATACGCAGTATTTT
TRBD1	-	TRBV28	TRBJ1-5	CASSLPGQGHQPQHF	TGTGCCAGCAGTTTACCGGGACAGGGGCATCAGCCCCAGCATTTT
TRBD1	-	TRBV9	TRBJ1-6	CASSDGTGINPPLHF	TGTGCCAGCAGCGACGGGACAGGTATTAACCCACCCCTCCACTTT
-	-	TRBV19	TRBJ1-5	CASSEERQANQPQHF	TGTGCCAGTAGTGAAGAAAGGCAGGCCAATCAGCCCCAGCATTTT
TRBD2	-	TRBV12-5	TRBJ2-7	CASGQSRGGIIRYEQYF	TGTGCTAGTGGTCAGTCTCGCGGGGGGATAATACGCTACGAGCAGTACTTC
TRBD2	-	TRBV5-1	TRBJ2-1	CASSLPGTSGGGNEQFF	TGCGCCAGCAGCTTGCCCGGGACTAGCGGGGGGGGAAATGAGCAGTTCTTC
TRBD1	-	TRBV11-2	TRBJ2-7	CASRPAFRDREGTYEQYF	TGTGCCAGCAGACCAGCGTTCCGGGACAGGGAGGGTACCTACGAGCAGTACTTC
TRBD1	-	TRBV19	TRBJ1-1	CASSIDRENTEAFF	TGTGCCAGTAGTATCGACAGGGAGAACACTGAAGCTTTCTTT
-	once	TRBV19	TRBJ2-7	CASRGTRQGGNEQYF	TGTGCCAGTAGAGGCACGAGGCAGGGGGGCAACGAGCAGTACTTC
-	few	TRBV6-4	TRBJ2-1	CASSDSGSDYNEQFF	TGTGCCAGCAGTGACTCGGGTAGCGACTACAATGAGCAGTTCTTC
-	-	TRBV6-6	TRBJ2-7	CASSYAVQGNYEQYF	TGTGCCAGCAGTTACGCGGTCCAGGGTAACTACGAGCAGTACTTC
-	once	TRBV5-4	TRBJ2-2	CASSLGASNTGELFF	TGTGCCAGCAGCTTAGGGGCATCGAACACCGGGGAGCTGTTTTTT
TRBD2	-	TRBV30	TRBJ2-1	CAWSSPGGSYNEQFF	TGTGCCTGGAGTTCCCCGGGGGGGTCCTACAATGAGCAGTTCTTC
TRBD2	few	TRBV2	TRBJ2-7	CASSGGGYEQYF	TGTGCCAGCAGTGGGGGGGGGTACGAGCAGTACTTC
-	-	TRBV2	TRBJ2-1	CASSPISSYNEQFF	TGTGCCAGCAGTCCAATCAGCTCCTACAATGAGCAGTTCTTC
-	-	TRBV7-3	TRBJ1-1	CASSLGGGTEAFF	TGTGCCAGCAGCTTAGGCGGGGGCACTGAAGCTTTCTTT
TRBD2	-	TRBV5-1	TRBJ2-3	CASSSGTSGVRVNTQYF	TGCGCCAGCAGCTCCGGGACTAGCGGGGTTCGAGTGAATACGCAGTATTTT